The 12 T cell receptor beta chains below come from one sample, sequenced in a study of shared clonotypes between healthy human individuals. The protocol was immunoSEQ multiplex PCR, while the TCRdb copy is restricted to in-frame clones and leaves out a portion. The sample has 2 million to 2.5 million clones; roughly 90% are singletons. The sequencing input was naive CD4+ T cells from PBMCs. The subset was: CD45RA+ positively selected. The receptors come from a man aged 18 to 29 in good health. Some clones in this sample may be carry-over from other donors' samples.

The chain has TRBV11-3 and TRBJ2-7; 7 bases match TRBD1. This CDR3 comprises 16 residues. Losses at the gene ends were 1 base for V and 3 bases for J; bases not matched to a gene: 9. Looked up from germline, CDR1 is SGHNT and CDR2 is YENEEA. The CDR3: CASSLASWDRDYEQYF. The CDR3 bases are TGTGCCAGCAGCTTAGCATCTTGGGACAGAGACTACGAGCAGTACTTC.

This chain joins TRBV18 and TRBJ2-1, with 9 bases matching TRBD2. Germline V gene sequence: CDR1 KGHSH, CDR2 LQKENI. The CDR3 contains 16 residues. Trimming at V came to 3 bases and at J to 4 bases, leaving 7 bases not matched to a gene. The CDR3 is CASSPRRLADYNEQFF. For the CDR3, the DNA is TGTGCCAGCTCACCGCGGCGACTAGCGGATTACAATGAGCAGTTCTTC.

The chain has TRBV28 and TRBJ2-7, with D perhaps assigned TRBD1 or TRBD2 (5 bases each). CDR3 length: 12 amino acids. Germline V lookup: CDR1 MDHEN, CDR2 SYDVKM. V lost 5 bases and J 6 bases, leaving 11 bases between the germline ends. This CDR3 reads CASSPRGPEQYF. The CDR3 nucleotides are TGTGCCAGCAGTCCAAGGGGACCCGAGCAGTACTTC. Together with reference TRBV28 and TRBJ2-7, the CDR3 gives the full variable domain: DVKVTQSSRYLVKRTGEKVFLECVQDMDHENMFWYRQDPGLGLRLIYFSYDVKMKEKGDIPEGYSVSREKKERFSLILESASTNQTSMYLCASSPRGPEQYFGPGTRLTVT.

This chain connects TRBV6-5 to TRBJ2-5, with a weak D call TRBD1 (5 bases). The CDR3 is 13 amino acids. Trimming removed 6 bases at V and 4 bases at J, with 12 bases between. Germline V gene data show CDR1 as MNHEY and CDR2 as SVGAGI. Here the CDR3 reads CASSPYRPETQYF. Written as DNA, the CDR3 is TGTGCCAGCAGCCCTTACAGGCCAGAGACCCAGTACTTC.

The genes are TRBV9 and TRBJ2-1; the match to TRBD2 covers 12 bases. The CDR3 extends over 15 amino acids. The junction had 10 bases not matched to a gene; V was cut back by 4 bases and J by 11 bases. Germline loops: CDR1 SGDLS, CDR2 YYNGEE. The CDR3 reads CASSPRTSGNSQQFF. DNA for the CDR3: TGTGCCAGCAGCCCTCGGACTAGCGGGAACTCGCAGCAGTTCTTC.

The rearrangement links TRBV16 to TRBJ1-3; tentative D call: TRBD1 (5 bases). The V gene lost 2 bases and the J gene lost 0 bases, with 8 bases spanning the gap. In germline, CDR1 is KGHSY, CDR2 FQNENV. The CDR3 loop spans 15 amino acids. Here the CDR3 reads CASSQGTFSGNTIYF. The CDR3 bases are TGTGCCAGCAGCCAAGGGACCTTCTCTGGAAACACCATATATTTT.

This chain connects TRBV2 to TRBJ2-5, with D perhaps matching TRBD2 (5 bases). The V and J ends lost 6 bases and 4 bases respectively, with 12 bases between them. The CDR3 runs to 13 residues. CDR1 SNHLY and CDR2 FYNNEI come from the germline V gene. Here the CDR3 reads CASRLGLGETQYF. The CDR3, as DNA: TGTGCCAGCAGGCTCGGACTGGGAGAGACCCAGTACTTC. Full variable domain (rest looked up from reference TRBV2 and TRBJ2-5): EPEVTQTPSHQVTQMGQEVILRCVPISNHLYFYWYRQILGQKVEFLVSFYNNEISEKSEIFDDQFSVERPDGSNFTLKIRSTKLEDSAMYFCASRLGLGETQYFGPGTRLLVL.

The rearrangement links TRBV5-5 to TRBJ2-6; 9 bases line up with TRBD1. The CDR3 is 17 residues long. CDR1 SGHKS and CDR2 YYEKEE come from the germline V gene (reference sequence). Trimming removed 4 bases from V and 1 base from J; junction bases left unmatched: 6. CDR3 DNA: TGTGCCAGCAGCGGGGGACAGGGAGGGTCTGGGGCCAACGTCCTGACTTTC. It encodes CASSGGQGGSGANVLTF.

The rearrangement links TRBV5-1 to TRBJ1-1; 9 nucleotides line up with TRBD1. The CDR3 is made up of 17 amino acids. Germline V gives CDR1 SGHRS, CDR2 YFSETQ. V shed 0 bases and J 0 bases; nucleotides not matched to a gene: 6. This chain's CDR3 is CASSLGGTGIMNTEAFF. The CDR3 DNA is TGCGCCAGCAGCTTGGGTGGGACAGGGATCATGAACACTGAAGCTTTCTTT. The full variable domain, in which reference TRBV5-1 and TRBJ1-1 provide the parts outside the CDR3, is KAGVTQTPRYLIKTRGQQVTLSCSPISGHRSVSWYQQTPGQGLQFLFEYFSETQRNKGNFPGRFSGRQFSNSRSEMNVSTLELGDSALYLCASSLGGTGIMNTEAFFGQGTRLTVV.

This chain links TRBV4-2 with TRBJ2-3; 10 bases are a match to TRBD2. The germline CDR1 and CDR2 sequences are LGHNA and YNFKEQ. The CDR3 has 17 amino acids. With 3 bases clipped from V and 2 bases from J, the junction kept 8 bases outside the gene matches. The CDR3 loop is CASSQDIAGGYTDTQYF. CDR3 DNA sequence: TGTGCCAGCAGCCAGGACATAGCGGGAGGCTACACAGATACGCAGTATTTT.

This chain links TRBV2 with TRBJ1-5, with 9 nucleotides matching TRBD1. The CDR3 extends over 14 amino acids. Per the germline V gene, CDR1 is SNHLY and CDR2 is FYNNEI. The J segment lost 6 bases and the V segment lost 7 bases, leaving 7 bases of the junction unmatched. Here the CDR3 reads CASTPGQGFQPQHF. The CDR3 coding sequence is TGTGCCAGCACCCCGGGACAGGGATTTCAGCCCCAGCATTTT.

The table lists this clone with a count of one. V and J are TRBV5-1 and TRBJ2-5; D gene uncertain. CDR1 is SGHRS, CDR2 YFSETQ, per germline. The CDR3 covers 14 residues. Trimming shortened V by 0 bases and J by 5 bases, and 11 bases separated the two germline ends. The CDR3: CASSLVDPAETQYF. The CDR3 bases are TGCGCCAGCAGCTTGGTGGATCCCGCGGAGACCCAGTACTTC.